The 25 T cell receptor beta chains given below trace back to one sample, sequenced in a study of T cell responses to AZD1222 COVID-19 vaccine. The table came from immunoSEQ multiplex PCR; TCRdb's copy has only in-frame clones and leaves some out. The table includes more than 150,000 clones, 90% detected once. Sequences were derived from peripheral blood, sampled on day 0 of AZD1222 vaccination. All receptors come from an adult in good health.

The chain recombines TRBV5-4 with TRBJ2-7; D is unresolved. CDR3 length equals 12 residues. From germline, CDR1 is SGHNT and CDR2 YYREEE (reference sequence). V was clipped by 0 bases and J by 9 bases, with 10 bases between them. The CDR3 sequence: CASSLAKKPQYF. CDR3 bases: TGTGCCAGCAGCTTGGCCAAAAAACCGCAGTACTTC.

This rearrangement joins TRBV6-2 or TRBV6-3 to TRBJ1-5, with D perhaps TRBD1 (5 bases). V was clipped by 5 bases and J by 0 bases, with 11 bases between them. The germline gives CDR1 MNHEY, CDR2 SVGEGT. CDR3 length: 15 amino acids. The CDR3 nucleotides read TGTGCCAGCAGTCCCGGGACCTATAGCAATCAGCCCCAGCATTTT. Translating it yields CASSPGTYSNQPQHF.

This clone appeared once. This chain links TRBV28 with TRBJ2-5; D gene uncertain. Germline V gene data show CDR1 as MDHEN and CDR2 as SYDVKM. This CDR3 is built from 11 residues. The V gene lost 3 bases and the J gene lost 5 bases, with 4 bases spanning the gap. Here the CDR3 reads CASSFEETQYF. CDR3 DNA sequence: TGTGCCAGCAGTTTTGAGGAGACCCAGTACTTC. The whole variable domain, remainder taken from reference TRBV28 and TRBJ2-5, is DVKVTQSSRYLVKRTGEKVFLECVQDMDHENMFWYRQDPGLGLRLIYFSYDVKMKEKGDIPEGYSVSREKKERFSLILESASTNQTSMYLCASSFEETQYFGPGTRLLVL.

For the CDR3, the DNA is TGTGCCAGCAGCTTAAAGTTCGAATCCTACGAGCAGTACTTC. It codes for CASSLKFESYEQYF. The V call is TRBV11-2, the J call TRBJ2-7, with D unresolved. Germline lookup yields CDR1 SGHAT and CDR2 FQNNGV. Trimming shortened V by 2 bases and J by 1 base, and 9 bases separated the two germline ends. The CDR3 extends over 14 amino acids.

This sequence joins TRBV24-1 and TRBJ2-3; possibly TRBD1 for D (6 bases). Trimming left V 1 base short and J 2 bases short, with 15 bases between. The V gene's germline CDR1 is KGHDR and CDR2 SFDVKD. The CDR3 is made up of 17 amino acids. The CDR3 protein is CATSDLRQGSYTDTQYF. As DNA, the CDR3 is TGTGCCACCAGTGATTTAAGGCAGGGGAGTTACACAGATACGCAGTATTTT.

In this sample, this clone turned up once. The chain is built from TRBV25-1 and TRBJ1-4; TRBD1 agrees at 9 bases. After removal of 3 bases from V and 7 bases from J, the junction contained 12 bases not matched to a gene. The CDR3 totals 17 residues. Germline V gene sequence: CDR1 MGHDK, CDR2 SYGVNS. The CDR3 DNA reads as TGTGCCAGCAGTGACCTGGACTTCCGGGACAGGGTTGAAAAACTGTTTTTT. Translation: CASSDLDFRDRVEKLFF.

This clone was seen just once. This chain connects TRBV11-2 to TRBJ1-6, with no clear D. Germline assignment: CDR1 SGHAT and CDR2 FQNNGV. There are 17 residues in the CDR3. V was trimmed by 2 bases and J by 4 bases, leaving 15 bases between them. The CDR3 nucleotides read TGTGCCAGCAGCTTAAGGGCTGTGACACCGTATAATTCACCCCTCCACTTT. Translation: CASSLRAVTPYNSPLHF.

This chain joins TRBV2 and TRBJ2-2; D is possibly TRBD1 (5 bases). Between the trimmed V and J ends, which lost 6 bases and 4 bases, there was a span of 15 bases. The CDR3 loop spans 15 amino acids. CDR1 is SNHLY and CDR2 is FYNNEI in the germline V gene. The CDR3 reads CASSSTGRGTGELFF. CDR3 coding DNA: TGTGCCAGCAGCTCTACAGGTCGAGGCACCGGGGAGCTGTTTTTT.

This rearrangement joins TRBV27 to TRBJ1-1, with D tentatively TRBD1 (6 bases). The CDR3 length is 13 residues. The V gene lost 5 bases and the J gene lost 8 bases, with 15 bases spanning the gap. The germline V gene encodes CDR1 MNHEY and CDR2 SMNVEV (reference sequence). Here the CDR3 reads CASSPIGQGEAFF. CDR3 coding DNA: TGTGCCAGCAGTCCCATAGGGCAGGGGGAAGCTTTCTTT.

In this sample, this clone turned up once. The V gene is TRBV11-3, the J gene TRBJ2-5, with TRBD1 matching over 11 bases. This CDR3 is 14 amino acids long. Germline V lookup: CDR1 SGHNT, CDR2 YENEEA. The trim removed 5 bases at V and 7 bases at J, leaving 6 bases unmatched. CDR3 DNA: TGTGCCAGCAGCCAGACCGGGACAGGGGGGACCCAGTACTTC. As protein: CASSQTGTGGTQYF.

The V and J genes are TRBV27 and TRBJ1-5; perhaps TRBD1 as D (5 bases). The length of the CDR3 is 18 residues. The V end was cut by 2 bases, the J end by 0 bases, with 17 bases between. The V gene's germline CDR1 is MNHEY and CDR2 SMNVEV (reference sequence). CDR3 sequence: CASSLRAGQSYSNQPQHF. Here the CDR3 DNA reads TGTGCCAGCAGTTTACGGGCCGGACAAAGTTATAGCAATCAGCCCCAGCATTTT.

This chain connects TRBV5-5 to TRBJ1-2, with D maybe TRBD1 (6 bases). Trimming shortened V by 0 bases and J by 1 base, and 10 bases separated the two germline ends. The CDR3 runs to 15 residues. Germline lookup yields CDR1 SGHKS and CDR2 YYEKEE (reference sequence). The CDR3 reads CASSLAPGDNYGYTF. Here the CDR3 DNA reads TGTGCCAGCAGCTTGGCCCCAGGGGATAACTATGGCTACACCTTC.

The J gene is TRBJ1-1, the V gene TRBV4-1, with D unclear. V lost 1 base, J lost 0 bases, and 15 bases lay in between. CDR1 is MGHRA, CDR2 YSYEKL, per germline. The CDR3 loop spans 17 amino acids. This CDR3 is CASSQGYGIGMNTEAFF. The CDR3 DNA sequence: TGCGCCAGCAGCCAAGGGTATGGTATAGGGATGAACACTGAAGCTTTCTTT.

V usage is TRBV29-1 and J usage is TRBJ2-5; no reliable D call. This CDR3 comprises 14 residues. Between the trimmed V and J ends, which lost 4 bases and 4 bases, there was a span of 16 bases. Germline loops: CDR1 SQVTM, CDR2 ANQGSEA. CDR3 nucleotide sequence: TGCAGCGTTGCGGGTGATCTCCTGATAGAGACCCAGTACTTC. Its translation: CSVAGDLLIETQYF.

This sequence joins TRBV7-8 and TRBJ1-1; 11 nucleotides match TRBD1. The V gene end was trimmed by 5 bases and the J gene end by 4 bases; junction bases not matched to a gene: 9. CDR3 size: 16 residues. CDR1 and CDR2 (germline): SGHVS, FQNEAQ. The CDR3 protein is CASSQAFGTGGTEAFF. The CDR3 nucleotides are TGTGCCAGCAGCCAAGCCTTCGGGACAGGGGGCACTGAAGCTTTCTTT.

The chain couples TRBV24-1 to TRBJ2-7, with D possibly TRBD1 on 5 matching bases. The CDR3 extends over 12 amino acids. V lost 3 bases and J lost 7, with 9 bases in between. Looked up from germline, CDR1 is KGHDR and CDR2 is SFDVKD. The CDR3 DNA follows: TGTGCCACCAGTGATACCGACAGAGAGCAGTACTTC. Translating it yields CATSDTDREQYF.

The chain joins TRBV28 to TRBJ2-1; 13 bases are a match to TRBD2. CDR1 is MDHEN and CDR2 is SYDVKM in the germline V gene. Trimming took 6 bases from V and 2 from J; bases not matched to a gene: 22. The CDR3 consists of 22 residues. This CDR3 reads CASSLRPGQGTGLAGTYNEQFF. In DNA form, the CDR3 reads TGTGCCAGCAGCCTACGCCCCGGACAGGGGACGGGACTAGCGGGGACCTACAATGAGCAGTTCTTC.

The J gene is TRBJ2-1, the V gene TRBV7-6; 9 bases map to TRBD2. Germline V gene lookup returns CDR1 SGHVS and CDR2 FNYEAQ. J gave up 6 bases and V 3 bases, and 6 bases lay outside the gene matches. The length of the CDR3 is 15 residues. The CDR3: CASSFGLAHGNEQFF. The CDR3 region has the DNA TGTGCCAGCAGCTTTGGACTAGCGCATGGCAATGAGCAGTTCTTC. The whole variable domain, remainder taken from reference TRBV7-6 and TRBJ2-1, is GAGVSQSPRYKVTKRGQDVALRCDPISGHVSLYWYRQALGQGPEFLTYFNYEAQQDKSGLPNDRFSAERPEGSISTLTIQRTEQRDSAMYRCASSFGLAHGNEQFFGPGTRLTVL.

The rearrangement joins TRBV30 to TRBJ1-5; D is unclear. From germline, CDR1 is GTSNPN and CDR2 SVGIG (reference sequence). V shed 0 bases and J shed 4 bases, with 16 bases lying between them. The CDR3 is 16 residues long. CDR3 coding DNA: TGTGCCTGGAGTGTACTCGGGGTAGGCGGGAATCAGCCCCAGCATTTT. Translation: CAWSVLGVGGNQPQHF. The variable domain in full, completed from reference TRBV30 and TRBJ1-5, reads SQTIHQWPATLVQPVGSPLSLECTVEGTSNPNLYWYRQAAGRGLQLLFYSVGIGQISSEVPQNLSASRPQDRQFILSSKKLLLSDSGFYLCAWSVLGVGGNQPQHFGDGTRLSIL.

This sequence joins TRBV6-2 or TRBV6-3 and TRBJ1-2; TRBD1 matches 9 bases. The CDR3 extends over 15 amino acids. Germline CDR1 reads MNHEY; CDR2 reads SVGEGT. J was trimmed by 7 bases and V by 5 bases; bases with no gene match: 11. This CDR3 reads CASSRRDRVAAGYTF. The CDR3 nucleotides are TGTGCCAGCAGTCGCCGGGACAGGGTAGCGGCTGGCTACACCTTC.

The chain carries TRBV7-2 and TRBJ2-1, with 7 positions matching TRBD1. The trim removed 4 bases at V and 6 bases at J, leaving 6 bases unmatched. The germline gives CDR1 SGHTA, CDR2 FQGNSA. The CDR3 consists of 14 residues. The CDR3 protein is CASSSHDRVNEQFF. CDR3 DNA: TGTGCCAGCAGCTCTCACGACAGGGTCAATGAGCAGTTCTTC. Complete variable domain (other parts from reference TRBV7-2 and TRBJ2-1): GAGVSQSPSNKVTEKGKDVELRCDPISGHTALYWYRQSLGQGLEFLIYFQGNSAPDKSGLPSDRFSAERTGGSVSTLTIQRTQQEDSAVYLCASSSHDRVNEQFFGPGTRLTVL.

The chain uses TRBV2 and TRBJ2-1; the D call may be TRBD1 or TRBD2 (5 bases each). This CDR3 comprises 13 residues. Trimming took 10 bases from V and 8 from J, leaving 18 bases between them. Germline assignment: CDR1 SNHLY and CDR2 FYNNEI. CDR3 residues: CATREGISDEQFF. As DNA, the CDR3 is TGTGCCACCCGCGAGGGGATTTCGGATGAGCAGTTCTTC. The full variable domain, rest sourced from reference TRBV2 and TRBJ2-1, is EPEVTQTPSHQVTQMGQEVILRCVPISNHLYFYWYRQILGQKVEFLVSFYNNEISEKSEIFDDQFSVERPDGSNFTLKIRSTKLEDSAMYFCATREGISDEQFFGPGTRLTVL.

The chain carries TRBV9 and TRBJ2-2, with 9 positions matching TRBD2. The trim removed 1 base at V and 3 bases at J, leaving 1 base unmatched. The CDR3 loop spans 15 amino acids. Germline assignment: CDR1 SGDLS and CDR2 YYNGEE. The CDR3 region is CASSVRLADTGELFF. In nucleotides, the CDR3 is TGTGCCAGCAGCGTAAGACTAGCGGACACCGGGGAGCTGTTTTTT.

The V call is TRBV4-1, the J call TRBJ2-1, with TRBD2 matching 14 bases. CDR3 size: 16 residues. Germline V CDR1 and CDR2: MGHRA, YSYEKL. V shed 4 bases, J shed 9 bases, and the junction held 8 bases outside the gene matches. CDR3 region: CASSPVGTSGSREQFF. The CDR3 DNA reads TGCGCCAGCAGCCCAGTCGGGACTAGCGGGAGTCGTGAGCAGTTCTTC.

CDR3 amino acids: CASSFGNQDTQYF. The CDR3 DNA follows: TGTGCCAGCAGTTTCGGCAATCAAGATACGCAGTATTTT. The chain employs TRBV12-3 or TRBV12-4 and TRBJ2-3; D uncertain. Deletions cut 3 bases from V and 5 bases from J, with 9 bases between. This CDR3 has 13 amino acids.